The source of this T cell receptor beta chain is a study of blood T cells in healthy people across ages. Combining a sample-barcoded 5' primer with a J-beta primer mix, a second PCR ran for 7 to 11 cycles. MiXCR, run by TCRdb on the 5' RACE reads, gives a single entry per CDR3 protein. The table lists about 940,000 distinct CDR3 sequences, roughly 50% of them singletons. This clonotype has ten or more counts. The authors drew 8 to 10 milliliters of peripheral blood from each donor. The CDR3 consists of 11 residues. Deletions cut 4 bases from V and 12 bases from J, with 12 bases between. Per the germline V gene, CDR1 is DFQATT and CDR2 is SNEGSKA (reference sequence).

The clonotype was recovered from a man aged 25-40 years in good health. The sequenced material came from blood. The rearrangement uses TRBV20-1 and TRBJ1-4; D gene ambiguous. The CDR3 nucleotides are TGCAGTGCTACACCCCGGACCGAACTGTTTTTT. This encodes CSATPRTELFF.